Each of the 23 T cell receptor beta chains below was sequenced from the same sample in a study of cytomegalovirus exposure and HLA in healthy donors. It was with 60 Vbeta and 13 Jbeta primers that the PCR ran. Produced via immunoSEQ multiplex PCR; TCRdb's table is partial and in-frame only. Of about 200,000 clones in the sample, around 86% were seen once. The specimen sequenced was PBMCs. These receptors were obtained from a woman aged 35 to 49 in good health and CMV-seronegative.

The rearrangement uses TRBV7-3 and TRBJ1-4; D gene ambiguous. Between the trimmed V and J ends, which lost 5 bases and 2 bases, there was a span of 6 bases. Germline values: CDR1 SGHTA, CDR2 FQGTGA. The CDR3 has 13 residues. The CDR3 is CASSAGTNEKLFF. The CDR3 region has the DNA TGTGCCAGCAGCGCCGGGACTAATGAAAAACTGTTTTTT. The whole variable domain, filled in from reference TRBV7-3 and TRBJ1-4, reads GAGVSQTPSNKVTEKGKYVELRCDPISGHTALYWYRQSLGQGPEFLIYFQGTGAADDSGLPNDRFFAVRPEGSVSTLKIQRTERGDSAVYLCASSAGTNEKLFFGSGTQLSVL.

This clone has a handful of counts. V and J are TRBV9 and TRBJ2-2, with 7 bases lining up with TRBD1. The CDR3 is made up of 15 amino acids. Germline lookup yields CDR1 SGDLS and CDR2 YYNGEE. V lost 3 bases to trimming and J lost 1 base; unmatched junction nucleotides: 3. CDR3: CASSGAGGNTGELFF. The CDR3 DNA reads as TGTGCCAGCAGCGGCGCAGGGGGGAACACCGGGGAGCTGTTTTTT.

The V call is TRBV6-6, the J call TRBJ1-5; 10 nucleotides match TRBD1. Germline V lookup: CDR1 MNHNY, CDR2 SVGAGI (reference sequence). This CDR3 has 16 residues. V lost 7 bases to trimming and J lost 0 bases; unmatched junction nucleotides: 6. In DNA form, the CDR3 reads TGTGCCAGCATCCCGGGACAGGGGAGTAGCAATCAGCCCCAGCATTTT. Protein product: CASIPGQGSSNQPQHF.

This clone was picked up a small number of times. V gene TRBV18 combines with J gene TRBJ1-4, with 7 positions matching TRBD1. The germline CDR1 and CDR2 sequences are KGHSH and LQKENI. The CDR3 contains 13 residues. Germline trimming cut 5 bases from V and 3 bases from J; bases unmatched to any gene: 0. The CDR3 nucleotides are TGTGCCAGCTCAGGGACAGCTAATGAAAAACTGTTTTTT. Amino acids: CASSGTANEKLFF.

The rearrangement uses TRBV5-6 and TRBJ2-7, with TRBD1 identical over 7 bases. The germline CDR1 and CDR2 sequences are SGHDT and YYEEEE. The CDR3 is 15 residues long. J gave up 0 bases and V 1 base, and 4 bases lay outside the gene matches. Here the CDR3 DNA reads TGTGCCAGCAGCTTGTTCGCAGGGGGCTCCTACGAGCAGTACTTC. Its translation: CASSLFAGGSYEQYF.

This clone was counted between two and nine times. The V and J genes are TRBV6-5 and TRBJ1-5; D call uncertain. In germline, CDR1 is MNHEY, CDR2 SVGAGI. V lost 7 bases and J 0 bases, leaving 13 bases between the germline ends. The length of the CDR3 is 15 residues. The CDR3 bases are TGTGCCAGCAAAGTTACAAAGTATAGCAATCAGCCCCAGCATTTT. This gives the protein CASKVTKYSNQPQHF.

This clone was seen once. The genes are TRBV7-2 and TRBJ2-7, with TRBD1 as a possible D gene (6 bases). Per germline, CDR1 SGHTA and CDR2 FQGNSA. V was clipped by 6 bases and J by 0 bases, with 15 bases between them. The CDR3 length is 15 residues. CDR3 bases: TGTGCCAGCAGGGATCGAACAGGGAGCTCCTACGAGCAGTACTTC. Amino acids: CASRDRTGSSYEQYF.

This clone was observed a handful of times. This chain connects TRBV28 to TRBJ1-2; 8 bases are shared with TRBD1. The CDR3 has 16 amino acids. Germline CDR1 reads MDHEN; CDR2 reads SYDVKM. V was clipped by 6 bases and J by 4 bases; unmatched bases: 13. In nucleotides, the CDR3 is TGTGCCAGCAGGCTAAAGGACAGGGAAGGGTTCTATGGCTACACCTTC. Translating gives CASRLKDREGFYGYTF.

J is TRBJ2-2 and V is TRBV7-9; 9 nucleotides match TRBD1. The length of the CDR3 is 15 residues. CDR1 and CDR2 (germline): SEHNR, FQNEAQ (reference sequence). V dropped 11 bases and J dropped 6; count of bases not matched to a gene: 13. This CDR3 is CAGNYDRGSAGELFF. The CDR3 DNA follows: TGTGCCGGAAATTACGACAGGGGGTCCGCCGGGGAGCTGTTTTTT.

The chain couples TRBV27 to TRBJ2-5, with D possibly being TRBD1 (6 bases). The CDR3 covers 15 residues. Per the germline V gene, CDR1 is MNHEY and CDR2 is SMNVEV (reference sequence). Trimming took 7 bases from V and 2 from J, leaving 17 bases between them. The CDR3 DNA follows: TGTGCCAGCAAAAACCCGGGGACAACTCAAGAGACCCAGTACTTC. Its translation is CASKNPGTTQETQYF.

This chain connects TRBV5-4 to TRBJ1-5; D unresolved. Trimming removed 4 bases at V and 0 bases at J, with 20 bases between. Germline V gene sequence: CDR1 SGHNT, CDR2 YYREEE (reference sequence). This CDR3 contains 18 residues. The CDR3 region is CASSERSSRTDSNQPQHF. CDR3 coding DNA: TGTGCCAGCAGCGAGCGCAGTTCAAGAACCGATAGCAATCAGCCCCAGCATTTT.

With regard to this clone: The junction differs from germline at one of its ends, possibly a read error. The CDR3 sequence is CSSSLDRRGYTF. DNA for the CDR3: TGTTCCAGCAGCTTAGATCGGCGGGGCTACACCTTC. This sequence joins TRBV7-9 and TRBJ1-2; D uncertain. Germline V CDR1 and CDR2: SEHNR, FQNEAQ (reference sequence). This CDR3 contains 12 residues.

This sequence joins TRBV28 and TRBJ1-2, with a weak D call TRBD1 (5 bases). The CDR3 has 10 amino acids. V lost 11 bases, J lost 8 bases, and 12 bases lay in between. Germline-derived CDR1 and CDR2 are MDHEN and SYDVKM. The CDR3 DNA reads as TGTGCCGGGGGGAGGTTGGGCTACACCTTC. Translated, it gives CAGGRLGYTF.

The genes are TRBV7-9 and TRBJ2-2; D perhaps matches TRBD1 (5 bases). Trimming took 1 base from V and 4 from J, leaving 13 bases between them. Germline V gene lookup returns CDR1 SEHNR and CDR2 FQNEAQ (reference sequence). This CDR3 has 16 amino acids. The CDR3 bases are TGTGCCAGCAGCTTAGGGCTAGGGGAATCCACCGGGGAGCTGTTTTTT. This codes for CASSLGLGESTGELFF.

The rearrangement joins TRBV2 to TRBJ2-7; the match to TRBD1 covers 7 bases. The CDR3 is made up of 13 amino acids. Unmatched junction bases numbered 7, after V lost 11 bases and J lost 0 bases. Germline V gene lookup returns CDR1 SNHLY and CDR2 FYNNEI. Here the CDR3 DNA reads TGTGCCTCTCAGGGGGTACCCTCCTACGAGCAGTACTTC. Translated: CASQGVPSYEQYF. The variable domain in full, with the rest retrieved from reference TRBV2 and TRBJ2-7, is EPEVTQTPSHQVTQMGQEVILRCVPISNHLYFYWYRQILGQKVEFLVSFYNNEISEKSEIFDDQFSVERPDGSNFTLKIRSTKLEDSAMYFCASQGVPSYEQYFGPGTRLTVT.

The chain links TRBV6-4 to TRBJ2-1, with TRBD1 matching over 7 bases. The CDR3 runs to 17 residues. CDR1 is MRHNA, CDR2 SNTAGT, per germline. The trim removed 6 bases at V and 8 bases at J, leaving 19 bases unmatched. The chain's CDR3 is CASSLRQGGFSNDEQFF. In DNA, the CDR3 is TGTGCCAGCAGCCTGAGACAGGGTGGGTTCAGTAACGATGAGCAGTTCTTC.

The chain uses TRBV13 and TRBJ1-1; 8 nucleotides line up with TRBD1. Germline V lookup: CDR1 PRHDT, CDR2 FYEKMQ (reference sequence). This CDR3 has 13 amino acids. The J segment lost 5 bases and the V segment lost 11 bases, leaving 10 bases of the junction unmatched. As DNA, the CDR3 is TGTGCCGGACTCAACAGGGGGGGAACTGAAGCTTTCTTT. Translation gives CAGLNRGGTEAFF.

On this clone itself: Other nucleotide sequences from this sample produce the same CDR3. The chain uses TRBV18 and TRBJ1-1; D remains unclear. The CDR3 is 13 amino acids. Between the trimmed V and J ends, which lost 3 bases and 1 base, there was a span of 6 bases. In germline, CDR1 is KGHSH, CDR2 LQKENI. CDR3 loop: CASSPQENTEAFF. The CDR3 DNA sequence: TGTGCCAGCTCACCCCAGGAGAACACTGAAGCTTTCTTT.

CDR3 in amino acids: CASSQDSNYGYTF. The DNA of the CDR3 is TGCGCCAGCAGCCAGGATTCTAACTATGGCTACACCTTC. The genes are TRBV5-1 and TRBJ1-2; no reliable D call. The V and J ends lost 4 bases and 0 bases respectively, with 7 bases between them. The CDR3 is 13 residues long. From germline, CDR1 is SGHRS and CDR2 YFSETQ.

The count of this clone is one. The V call is TRBV11-3, the J call TRBJ2-2, with 10 bases that match TRBD2. The CDR3 length is 17 residues. Germline V gene data show CDR1 as SGHNT and CDR2 as YENEEA. V was pared by 4 bases and J by 1 base, with 6 bases of the junction left unmatched. CDR3 region: CASSSPLAGGNTGELFF. CDR3 nucleotide sequence: TGTGCCAGCAGCTCCCCTTTAGCGGGAGGGAACACCGGGGAGCTGTTTTTT. The complete variable domain, with remaining parts taken from reference TRBV11-3 and TRBJ2-2, reads EAGVVQSPRYKIIEKKQPVAFWCNPISGHNTLYWYLQNLGQGPELLIRYENEEAVDDSQLPKDRFSAERLKGVDSTLKIQPAELGDSAVYLCASSSPLAGGNTGELFFGEGSRLTVL.

The J gene is TRBJ1-2, the V gene TRBV18; D ambiguous. This CDR3 has 13 residues. Trimming took 4 bases from V and 5 from J, leaving 11 bases between them. The germline V gene encodes CDR1 KGHSH and CDR2 LQKENI. The CDR3 loop is CASSQDRVYGYTF. CDR3 sequence (DNA): TGTGCCAGCTCACAAGACCGGGTTTATGGCTACACCTTC.

CDR3 sequence: CASIEQGLVNEQFF. The DNA of the CDR3 is TGTGCCAGCATTGAGCAGGGGCTAGTTAATGAGCAGTTCTTC. The rearrangement uses TRBV2 and TRBJ2-1; D might be TRBD1 (6 bases). Germline loops: CDR1 SNHLY, CDR2 FYNNEI. V dropped 7 bases and J dropped 7 bases, with 17 bases sitting between them. CDR3 length: 14 residues.

The chain is built from TRBV6-5 and TRBJ1-2; tentatively, D is TRBD1 (5 bases). V lost 4 bases and J lost 4, with 16 bases in between. Germline loops: CDR1 MNHEY, CDR2 SVGAGI. The CDR3 covers 15 residues. The CDR3 loop reads CASSFQTGPGYGYTF. CDR3 nucleotides: TGTGCCAGCAGTTTCCAAACAGGACCCGGCTATGGCTACACCTTC.